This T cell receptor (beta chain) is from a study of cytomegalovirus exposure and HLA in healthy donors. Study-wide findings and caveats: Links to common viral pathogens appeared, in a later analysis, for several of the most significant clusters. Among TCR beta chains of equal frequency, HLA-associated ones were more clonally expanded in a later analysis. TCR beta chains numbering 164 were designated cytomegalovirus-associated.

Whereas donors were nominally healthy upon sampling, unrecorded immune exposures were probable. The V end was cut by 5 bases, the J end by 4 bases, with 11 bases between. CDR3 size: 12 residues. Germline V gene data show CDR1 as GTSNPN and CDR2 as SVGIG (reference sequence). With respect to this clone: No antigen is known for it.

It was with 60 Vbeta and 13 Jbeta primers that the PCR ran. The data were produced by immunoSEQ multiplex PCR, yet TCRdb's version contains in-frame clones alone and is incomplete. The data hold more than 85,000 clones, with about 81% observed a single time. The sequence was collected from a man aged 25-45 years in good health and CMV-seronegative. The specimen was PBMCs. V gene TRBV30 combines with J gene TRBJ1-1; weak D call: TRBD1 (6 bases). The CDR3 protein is CAWDRLGTEAFF. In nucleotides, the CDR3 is TGTGCCTGGGACAGGTTAGGCACTGAAGCTTTCTTT.